The clone carrying this T cell receptor (beta chain) came up once. Its antigen is unknown. These data come from a study of shared clonotypes between healthy human individuals. Study-level information: Three men and two women, aged 18 to 49, were donors. General study findings and limits: Having only a few donors restricted how much genetic and exposure-history diversity was captured.

Data came from immunoSEQ multiplex PCR; TCRdb stores just in-frame clones and leaves some out. Of around 2.5 million clones in the sample, over 85% were seen once. Germline loops: CDR1 SGHVT, CDR2 SQSDAQ. V lost 1 base and J 2 bases, leaving 9 bases between the germline ends. The CDR3 length is 14 residues. The chain recombines TRBV7-4 with TRBJ2-7, with D possibly TRBD1 on 6 matching bases. The sequence was collected from a man younger than 35 in good health. Some clones in this sample may be carry-over from other donors' samples. Specimen: naive CD4+ T cells from PBMCs. As to subset: CD45RA+ positively selected. The CDR3: CASSLDRATYEQYF. The CDR3 nucleotides are TGTGCCAGCAGCTTAGACAGGGCGACCTACGAGCAGTACTTC.